This TCR beta chain was identified in a study of blood T cells in healthy people across ages. Details on this clonotype: What it binds is unknown.

The germline CDR1 and CDR2 sequences are SGHRS and YFSETQ. V lost 4 bases and J 2 bases, leaving 11 bases between the germline ends. The CDR3 contains 14 residues. PCR was performed a second time for roughly 7 to 12 cycles using a sample-barcoded 5' primer and a J-beta primer mix. With 12 random nucleotides, a template-switch adaptor tagged each individual cDNA molecule. Via MiXCR, TCRdb re-called the 5' RACE reads, giving one row per CDR3 protein. The sample yields 550,000 to 750,000 distinct CDR3 sequences, 20% to 25% seen once. PBMCs, at least 7 million per sample, were isolated. The study's findings and limits: Total diversity from one million sequenced T cells was likely underestimated.

The chain recombines TRBV5-1 with TRBJ2-3; possibly TRBD1 for D (6 bases). Sequencing was carried out using blood. This sequence was found in a man in his sixties or seventies in good health. DNA for the CDR3: TGCGCCAGCAGCACCGACAGGTCCACAGATACGCAGTATTTT. Its protein product is CASSTDRSTDTQYF.